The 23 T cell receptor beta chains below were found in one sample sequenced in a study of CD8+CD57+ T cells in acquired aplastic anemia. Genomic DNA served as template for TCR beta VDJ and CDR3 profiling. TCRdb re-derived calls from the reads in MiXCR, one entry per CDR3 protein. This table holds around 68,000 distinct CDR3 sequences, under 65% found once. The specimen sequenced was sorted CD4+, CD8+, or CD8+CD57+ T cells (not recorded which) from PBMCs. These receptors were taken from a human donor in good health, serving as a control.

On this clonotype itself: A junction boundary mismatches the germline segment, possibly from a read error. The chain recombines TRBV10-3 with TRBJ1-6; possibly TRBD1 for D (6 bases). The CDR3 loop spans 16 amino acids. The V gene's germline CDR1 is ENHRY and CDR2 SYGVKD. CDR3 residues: CAISESAGTGLSPPHF. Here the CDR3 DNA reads TGTGCCATCAGTGAGTCAGCGGGAACAGGGCTTTCACCCCCCCACTTT.

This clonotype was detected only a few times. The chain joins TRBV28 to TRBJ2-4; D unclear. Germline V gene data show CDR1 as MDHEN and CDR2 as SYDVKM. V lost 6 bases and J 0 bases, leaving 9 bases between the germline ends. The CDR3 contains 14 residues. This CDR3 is CASSMEIAKNIQYF. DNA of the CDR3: TGTGCCAGCAGCATGGAGATAGCCAAAAACATTCAGTACTTC. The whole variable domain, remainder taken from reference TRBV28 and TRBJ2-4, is DVKVTQSSRYLVKRTGEKVFLECVQDMDHENMFWYRQDPGLGLRLIYFSYDVKMKEKGDIPEGYSVSREKKERFSLILESASTNQTSMYLCASSMEIAKNIQYFGAGTRLSVL.

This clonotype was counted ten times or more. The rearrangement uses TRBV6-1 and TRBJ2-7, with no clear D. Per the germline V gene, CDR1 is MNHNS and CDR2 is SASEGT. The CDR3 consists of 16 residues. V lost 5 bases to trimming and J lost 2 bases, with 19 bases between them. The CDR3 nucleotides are TGTGCCAGCAGTCCACAACCGATAGAGATCACCTACGAGCAGTACTTC. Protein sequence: CASSPQPIEITYEQYF.

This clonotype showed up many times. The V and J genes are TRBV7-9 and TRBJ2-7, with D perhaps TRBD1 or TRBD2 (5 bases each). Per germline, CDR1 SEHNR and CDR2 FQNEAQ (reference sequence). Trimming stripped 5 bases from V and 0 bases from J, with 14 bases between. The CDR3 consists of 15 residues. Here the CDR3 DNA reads TGTGCCAGCAGCGGGGGAACCGTTAGCTCCTACGAGCAGTACTTC. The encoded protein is CASSGGTVSSYEQYF.

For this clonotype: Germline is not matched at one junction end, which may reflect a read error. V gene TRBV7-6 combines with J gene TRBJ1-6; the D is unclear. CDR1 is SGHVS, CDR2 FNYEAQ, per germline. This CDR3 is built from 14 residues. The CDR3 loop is CTSGDWAGNSPLHF. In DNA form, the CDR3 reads TGTACCAGCGGCGATTGGGCAGGAAATTCACCCCTCCACTTT.

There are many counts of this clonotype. The CDR3 sequence: CASSLTLGTSGSTDTQYF. The CDR3 nucleotides read TGTGCCAGCAGCTTAACTCTTGGGACTAGCGGGAGCACAGATACGCAGTATTTT. This chain joins TRBV7-3 and TRBJ2-3, with 12 bases identical to TRBD2. Germline V CDR1 and CDR2: SGHTA, FQGTGA. Trimming removed 0 bases from V and 0 bases from J; junction bases left unmatched: 4. This CDR3 is built from 18 residues.

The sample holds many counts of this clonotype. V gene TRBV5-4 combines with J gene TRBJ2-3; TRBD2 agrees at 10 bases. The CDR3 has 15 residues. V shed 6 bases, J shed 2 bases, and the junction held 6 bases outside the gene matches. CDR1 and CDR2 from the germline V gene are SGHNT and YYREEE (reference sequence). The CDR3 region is CASKLAGGLTDTQYF. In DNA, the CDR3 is TGTGCCAGCAAATTAGCGGGGGGTCTCACAGATACGCAGTATTTT.

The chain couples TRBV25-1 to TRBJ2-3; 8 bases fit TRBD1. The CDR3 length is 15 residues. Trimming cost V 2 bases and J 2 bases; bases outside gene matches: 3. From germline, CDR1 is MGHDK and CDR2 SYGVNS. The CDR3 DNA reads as TGTGCCAGCAGTGAACAGGGGGCCTCCACAGATACGCAGTATTTT. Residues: CASSEQGASTDTQYF.

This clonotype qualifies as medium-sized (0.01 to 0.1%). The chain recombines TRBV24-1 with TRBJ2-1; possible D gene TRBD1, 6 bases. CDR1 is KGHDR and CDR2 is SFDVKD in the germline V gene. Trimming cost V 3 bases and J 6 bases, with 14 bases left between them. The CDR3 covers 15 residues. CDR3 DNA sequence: TGTGCCACCAGTGATACACAGGGTACGGCCAATGAGCAGTTCTTC. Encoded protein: CATSDTQGTANEQFF.

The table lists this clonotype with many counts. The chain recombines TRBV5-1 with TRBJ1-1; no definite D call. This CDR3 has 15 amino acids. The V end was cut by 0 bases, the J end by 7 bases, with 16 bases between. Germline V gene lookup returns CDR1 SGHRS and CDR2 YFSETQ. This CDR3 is CASSLEDLRRGEAFF. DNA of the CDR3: TGCGCCAGCAGCTTGGAGGACCTACGACGTGGTGAAGCTTTCTTT.

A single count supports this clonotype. The CDR3: CASSEANSKRAPLHF. In DNA, the CDR3 is TGTGCCAGCAGTGAAGCCAACAGCAAAAGGGCACCCCTCCACTTT. V is TRBV2 and J is TRBJ1-6, with D hard to call. The CDR3 has 15 residues. The V gene's germline CDR1 is SNHLY and CDR2 FYNNEI. V was shortened by 0 bases and J by 11 bases, with 14 bases between the two germline ends.

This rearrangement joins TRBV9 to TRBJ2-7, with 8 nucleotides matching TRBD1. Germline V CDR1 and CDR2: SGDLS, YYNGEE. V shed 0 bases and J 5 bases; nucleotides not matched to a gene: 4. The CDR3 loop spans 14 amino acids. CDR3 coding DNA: TGTGCCAGCAGCGTAGGGGCAGGGGGCGACGAGCAGTACTTC. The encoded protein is CASSVGAGGDEQYF.

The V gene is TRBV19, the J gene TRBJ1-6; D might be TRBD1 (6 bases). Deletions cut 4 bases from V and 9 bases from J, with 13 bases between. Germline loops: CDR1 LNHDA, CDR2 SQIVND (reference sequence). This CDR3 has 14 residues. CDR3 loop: CASSNTGNGSPLHF. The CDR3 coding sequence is TGTGCCAGTAGTAATACAGGGAATGGTTCACCCCTCCACTTT.

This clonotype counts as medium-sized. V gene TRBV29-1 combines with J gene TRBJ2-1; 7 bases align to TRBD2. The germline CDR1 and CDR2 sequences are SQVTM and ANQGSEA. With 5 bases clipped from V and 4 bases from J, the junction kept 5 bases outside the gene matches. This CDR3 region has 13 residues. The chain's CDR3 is CSVRWRGYNEQFF. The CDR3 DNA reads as TGCAGCGTTCGTTGGCGGGGGTACAATGAGCAGTTCTTC.

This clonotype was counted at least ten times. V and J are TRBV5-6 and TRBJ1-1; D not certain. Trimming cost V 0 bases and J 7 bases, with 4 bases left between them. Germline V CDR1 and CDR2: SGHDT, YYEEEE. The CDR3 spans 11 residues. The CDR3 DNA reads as TGTGCCAGCAGCTTGGGAAGTGAAGCTTTCTTT. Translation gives CASSLGSEAFF.

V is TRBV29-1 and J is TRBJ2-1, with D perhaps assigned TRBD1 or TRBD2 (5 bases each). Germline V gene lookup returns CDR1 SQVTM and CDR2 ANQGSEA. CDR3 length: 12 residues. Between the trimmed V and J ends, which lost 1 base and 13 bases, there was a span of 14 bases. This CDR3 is CSVEGSRGEQFF. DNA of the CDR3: TGCAGCGTTGAAGGGTCCCGGGGCGAACAGTTCTTC.

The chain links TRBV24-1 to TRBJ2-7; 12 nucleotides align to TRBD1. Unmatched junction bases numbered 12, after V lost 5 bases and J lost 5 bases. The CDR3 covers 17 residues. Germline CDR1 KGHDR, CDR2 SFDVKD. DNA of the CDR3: TGTGCCACCAGTGCCCTAGGGACAGGGGGCGGCTTAGACGAGCAGTACTTC. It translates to CATSALGTGGGLDEQYF.

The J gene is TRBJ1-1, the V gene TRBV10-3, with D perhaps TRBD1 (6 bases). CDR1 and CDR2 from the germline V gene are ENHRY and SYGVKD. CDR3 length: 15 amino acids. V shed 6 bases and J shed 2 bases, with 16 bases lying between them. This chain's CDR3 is CAIRDSRQVNTEAFF. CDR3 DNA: TGTGCCATCAGGGATTCCAGACAGGTCAACACTGAAGCTTTCTTT.

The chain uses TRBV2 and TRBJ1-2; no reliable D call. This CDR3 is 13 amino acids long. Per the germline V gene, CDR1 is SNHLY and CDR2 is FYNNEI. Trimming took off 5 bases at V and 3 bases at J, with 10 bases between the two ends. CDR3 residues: CASSSRRDYGYTF. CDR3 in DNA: TGTGCCAGCAGTTCTCGCCGGGACTATGGCTACACCTTC.

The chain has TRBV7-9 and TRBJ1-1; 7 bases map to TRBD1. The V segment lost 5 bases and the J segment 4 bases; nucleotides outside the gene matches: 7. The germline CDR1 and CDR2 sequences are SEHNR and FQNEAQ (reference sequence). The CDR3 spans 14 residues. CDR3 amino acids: CASSPGGSGTEAFF. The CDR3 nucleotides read TGTGCCAGCAGCCCAGGGGGTTCGGGCACTGAAGCTTTCTTT. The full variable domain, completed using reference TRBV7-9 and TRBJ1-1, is DTGVSQNPRHKITKRGQNVTFRCDPISEHNRLYWYRQTLGQGPEFLTYFQNEAQLEKSRLLSDRFSAERPKGSFSTLEIQRTEQGDSAMYLCASSPGGSGTEAFFGQGTRLTVV.

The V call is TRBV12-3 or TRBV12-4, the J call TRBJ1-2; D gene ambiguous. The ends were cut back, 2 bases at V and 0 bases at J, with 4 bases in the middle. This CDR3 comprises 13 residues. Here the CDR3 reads CASSLNTNYGYTF. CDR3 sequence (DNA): TGTGCCAGCAGTTTAAACACTAACTATGGCTACACCTTC.

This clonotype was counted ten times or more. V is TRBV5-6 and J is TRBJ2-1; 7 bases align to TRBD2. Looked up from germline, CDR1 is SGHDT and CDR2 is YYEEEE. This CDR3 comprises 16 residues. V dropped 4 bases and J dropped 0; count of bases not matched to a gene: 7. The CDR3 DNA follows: TGTGCCAGCAGCGATCAGCGGGGCAGCTCCTACAATGAGCAGTTCTTC. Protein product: CASSDQRGSSYNEQFF.

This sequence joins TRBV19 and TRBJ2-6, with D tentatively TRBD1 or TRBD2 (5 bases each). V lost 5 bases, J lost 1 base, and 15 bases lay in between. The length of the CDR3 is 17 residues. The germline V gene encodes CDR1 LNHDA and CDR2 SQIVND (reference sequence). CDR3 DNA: TGTGCCAGTAGTGCCCGGGGCAGCGTTTCTGGGGCCAACGTCCTGACTTTC. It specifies CASSARGSVSGANVLTF.